The T cell receptor beta chain described here comes from a study of breast tumors, draining lymph nodes, adjacent tissues. Study results and limitations: Tumor TCR diversity was below lymph nodes but above nontumor tissue. Luminal-like breast cancer showed significantly higher tumor–nontumor repertoire similarity than basal-like. Tumor T cell lymph node origin was a supported hypothesis, not proven.

The lymph nodes were axillary draining lymph nodes from breast cancer patients. TCRdb processed the multiplex PCR reads anew with MiXCR; each CDR3 protein has one entry. Of some 100,000 distinct CDR3 sequences listed, approximately 21% are singletons. Turning to this clonotype: Its specificity is not known.

CDR3 length equals 15 residues. V dropped 6 bases and J dropped 0 bases, with 12 bases sitting between them. The sequenced sample consisted of axillary lymph node tissue. This clonotype originated in a female donor with breast cancer. Some clones in this sample may be carry-over from other donors' samples. This rearrangement joins TRBV12-3 or TRBV12-4 to TRBJ2-1, with D hard to call. The CDR3 here is CASSNTLSSYNEQFF. CDR3 coding DNA: TGTGCCAGCAGCAACACTCTCAGCTCCTACAATGAGCAGTTCTTC.